The present T cell receptor (beta chain) was sequenced within a study of spatial heterogeneity in lung cancer (dated by TCRdb to between 2018 and 2021). Regarding the complete study: More beta-chain than alpha-chain transcripts were consistently detected, likely reflecting higher beta-chain transcript abundance. TCR transcript counts in tumor regions correlated strongly with a T cell transcriptional module score from matched bulk RNA-seq. In the raw uncorrected reads, each unique combination of TCR and UMI appeared on average more than ten times. In non-small cell lung cancer, the study quantitatively compared TCR alpha and beta repertoires across several tumor regions, matched nontumor lung, and blood. The study linked features of the TCR repertoire to counts of nonsynonymous mutations, which were determined by whole-exome sequencing of tumor tissue. Both alpha and beta chains were TCR-sequenced in samples taken at surgery, namely 220 tumor regions, around 70 matched nontumor lung samples and over 55 PBMC samples.

The sample's time point label, in plain terms: sample taken at primary tumor resection. Donors were some 67 patients with early-stage, untreated non-small cell lung cancer from the lung TRACERx cohort. TCR sequencing used whole RNA extracted from tumor and nontumor lung tissue, or from cryopreserved PBMC samples, without cell sorting. Only patients for whom sufficient RNA was available from at least two tumor regions were selected for TCR sequencing. Tumor and adjacent nontumor lung specimens were reviewed by a lung pathologist before selection. Points the paper makes about the study in general: TCR-seq coverage of tumor T cells was estimated to be only around 7% for alpha chains and more than 11% for beta chains. The count of ubiquitous expanded TCRs correlated with the count of ubiquitous nonsynonymous mutations, and the count of regional expanded TCRs correlated with the count of regional nonsynonymous mutations. Confirming at a functional level the hypothesis that regional TCRs recognize regional mutations was considered to require additional single-cell paired TCR alpha and beta sequencing. A correlation was observed between the number of expanded intratumoral alpha and beta TCRs and the tumor nonsynonymous mutation count.

Libraries were constructed by 5' RACE. Instrument on record: NextSeq 500. In the TCR library protocol, a unique molecular identifier was attached to each TCR cDNA molecule so that PCR and sequencing errors could be corrected. The source study handled its data this way. Decombinator tools were used for TCR identification, UMI-based error correction and CDR3 extraction. Expanded TCRs were defined as those above a frequency of 2 per 1,000, corresponding to the top 1% of the tumor frequency distribution. Expanded tumor TCRs statistically deemed absent (corrected P<0.05) from at least one tumor region were classed as regional, and all other expanded tumor TCRs were classed as ubiquitous. Rényi diversity was computed with the R vegan package after subsampling each repertoire 100 times to 5,000 TCRs. CDR3 similarity networks were constructed using string-kernel similarity of amino acid triplets, with links drawn between CDR3s whose pairwise similarity was above 0.82. Using fastp at Q25 and MiXCR, TCRdb reprocessed the public reads and kept productive beta chains. CDR3 protein duplicates are merged, each entry listing the most common genes and DNA. TCRdb's processing, not the authors', yielded these V and J calls. For this sample there are 100,000 to 110,000 distinct CDR3 sequences; 4.4% appear just once. The top ten constitute 21% of the sample.

V is shortened by 2 bases, J by 4 bases, and the region joining them spans 9 bases. CDR1 DFQATT and CDR2 SNEGSKA are derived from the germline V gene (reference sequence). Its CDR3 holds 12 amino acids, cysteine through phenylalanine. Of all the DNA, just the CDR3 is kept, 36 bases in frame from base 1. This clonotype has at least ten counts. No antigen is known for it. Base qualities are not provided; no much larger clone lies one nucleotide away. Recombination linked TRBV20-1 to TRBJ2-7; no D segment can be confidently identified. The TCR sequence derives from a male donor with early-stage non-small cell lung cancer. The sequencing here drew on lung tumor tissue, taken at surgery. CDR3 region: CSARRGVYEQYF. The nucleotide sequence is TGCAGTGCTAGAAGAGGAGTTTACGAGCAGTACTTC.